Presented here are 9 T cell receptor beta chains from one specimen sequenced in a study of cytomegalovirus exposure and HLA in healthy donors. The study ran its PCR with 60 Vbeta and 13 Jbeta primers. Assay used: immunoSEQ multiplex PCR; TCRdb lists only in-frame clones, some missing. The table includes 150,000 to 200,000 clones, 76% detected once. Source material: PBMCs. These receptors originate from a female donor in good health and CMV-seronegative.

The chain uses TRBV28 and TRBJ2-4; D not certain. The CDR3 consists of 14 residues. Germline-derived CDR1 and CDR2 are MDHEN and SYDVKM. Trimming took off 8 bases at V and 0 bases at J, with 11 bases between the two ends. CDR3 bases: TGTGCCAGCGTGGCGGCACTAGCCAAAAACATTCAGTACTTC. Amino acids: CASVAALAKNIQYF.

J is TRBJ1-3 and V is TRBV18; TRBD1 matches 9 bases. This CDR3 is built from 16 residues. V shed 2 bases, J shed 2 bases, and the junction held 4 bases outside the gene matches. Germline V gene lookup returns CDR1 KGHSH and CDR2 LQKENI. The CDR3 DNA reads TGTGCCAGCTCACCAATGAGACAGGGGGCTGGAAACACCATATATTTT. It codes for CASSPMRQGAGNTIYF. Looking up the rest from reference TRBV18 and TRBJ1-3 gives the full variable domain: NAGVMQNPRHLVRRRGQEARLRCSPMKGHSHVYWYRQLPEEGLKFMVYLQKENIIDESGMPKERFSAEFPKEGPSILRIQQVVRGDSAAYFCASSPMRQGAGNTIYFGEGSWLTVV.

The chain carries TRBV7-9 and TRBJ2-1; 10 bases match TRBD1. There are 18 residues in the CDR3. Germline loops: CDR1 SEHNR, CDR2 FQNEAQ (reference sequence). After removal of 5 bases from V and 7 bases from J, the junction contained 17 bases not matched to a gene. CDR3 in DNA: TGTGCCAGCAGCAGACCCCAATTTCGGGGACAGGGGAGGAATGAGCAGTTCTTC. Its protein is CASSRPQFRGQGRNEQFF.

The chain employs TRBV6-5 and TRBJ2-7; unclear D gene. The CDR3 totals 12 residues. Between the trimmed V and J ends, which lost 5 bases and 7 bases, there was a span of 12 bases. CDR1 and CDR2 (germline): MNHEY, SVGAGI. For the CDR3, the DNA is TGTGCCAGCAGTGGTAGGTTCGGGGAGCAGTACTTC. This translates into CASSGRFGEQYF.

As concerns this clone: Other DNA variants within this sample encode the same CDR3. V usage is TRBV9 and J usage is TRBJ2-3, with 14 bases matching TRBD2. The J segment lost 3 bases and the V segment lost 2 bases, leaving 2 bases of the junction unmatched. The CDR3 contains 16 residues. The germline V gene has CDR1 SGDLS and CDR2 YYNGEE. The CDR3 sequence is CASSVGLAGVTDTQYF. The CDR3 DNA sequence: TGTGCCAGCAGCGTGGGACTAGCGGGAGTGACAGATACGCAGTATTTT. The full variable domain, completed using reference TRBV9 and TRBJ2-3, is DSGVTQTPKHLITATGQRVTLRCSPRSGDLSVYWYQQSLDQGLQFLIQYYNGEERAKGNILERFSAQQFPDLHSELNLSSLELGDSALYFCASSVGLAGVTDTQYFGPGTRLTVL.

This sequence joins TRBV19 and TRBJ2-7, with a weak D call TRBD1 (6 bases). Germline V CDR1 and CDR2: LNHDA, SQIVND (reference sequence). CDR3 size: 14 residues. Trimming shortened V by 3 bases and J by 0 bases, and 9 bases separated the two germline ends. The CDR3 is CASSITGSSYEQYF. The CDR3 nucleotides read TGTGCCAGTAGTATTACAGGGAGCTCCTACGAGCAGTACTTC. The variable domain in full, with the rest retrieved from reference TRBV19 and TRBJ2-7, is DGGITQSPKYLFRKEGQNVTLSCEQNLNHDAMYWYRQDPGQGLRLIYYSQIVNDFQKGDIAEGYSVSREKKESFPLTVTSAQKNPTAFYLCASSITGSSYEQYFGPGTRLTVT.

This clone showed up just a few times. The genes are TRBV7-2 and TRBJ2-7; maybe TRBD2 (6 bases). Per the germline V gene, CDR1 is SGHTA and CDR2 is FQGNSA. This CDR3 comprises 14 residues. Trimming removed 5 bases at V and 11 bases at J, with 22 bases between. CDR3 sequence (DNA): TGTGCCAGCAGCCGTGGGGACTTCTCCCTTGTCGAGTACTTC. Translation: CASSRGDFSLVEYF.

J is TRBJ1-1 and V is TRBV7-9; D is undetermined. V lost 2 bases, J lost 4 bases, and 11 bases lay in between. The V gene's germline CDR1 is SEHNR and CDR2 FQNEAQ (reference sequence). The CDR3 is 14 amino acids. CDR3 loop: CASSLTRESTEAFF. As DNA, the CDR3 is TGTGCCAGCAGCTTAACTAGGGAGTCCACTGAAGCTTTCTTT.

J is TRBJ2-4 and V is TRBV9, with D maybe TRBD2 (5 bases). V lost 0 bases, J lost 2 bases, and 6 bases lay in between. Germline loops: CDR1 SGDLS, CDR2 YYNGEE. The CDR3 sequence is 14 residues long. The CDR3 nucleotides read TGTGCCAGCAGCGTAGGAGGGACCAAAAACATTCAGTACTTC. It translates to CASSVGGTKNIQYF.